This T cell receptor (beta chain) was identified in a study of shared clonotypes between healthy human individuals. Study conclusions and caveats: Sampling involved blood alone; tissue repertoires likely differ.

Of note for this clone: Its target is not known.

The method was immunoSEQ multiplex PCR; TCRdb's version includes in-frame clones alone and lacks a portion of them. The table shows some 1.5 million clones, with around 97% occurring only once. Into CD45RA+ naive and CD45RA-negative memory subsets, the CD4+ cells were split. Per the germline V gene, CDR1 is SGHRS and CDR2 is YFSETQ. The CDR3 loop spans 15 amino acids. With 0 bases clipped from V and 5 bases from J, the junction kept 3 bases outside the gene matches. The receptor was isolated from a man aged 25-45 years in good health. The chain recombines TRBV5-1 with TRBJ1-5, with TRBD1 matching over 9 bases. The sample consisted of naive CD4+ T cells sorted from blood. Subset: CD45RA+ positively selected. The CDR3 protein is CASSLDGDRDQPQHF. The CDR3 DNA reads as TGCGCCAGCAGCTTGGATGGGGACAGGGATCAGCCCCAGCATTTT.